Described below is a single T cell receptor beta chain sequence and its context. These data come from a study of blood T cell repertoires in COVID-19. Background on the study: Sites across the United States, Italy and Spain contributed samples from acute and convalescent COVID-19. T cells, B-cell-depleted T cells, or PBMCs provided the cDNA or gDNA that served as material.

CDR1 MNHEY and CDR2 SVGEGT come from the germline V gene. V was shortened by 1 base and J by 3 bases, with 7 bases between the two germline ends. The CDR3 runs 15 residues. Authors' data handling: From reference gene primer amplification, estimates of nucleated cell counts were derived. Sequencing used immunoSEQ multiplex PCR; TCRdb keeps in-frame clones, though not all of them. V and J calls and clone size come straight from that table; D and trimming were deduced from the DNA. The sample lists roughly 240,000 clones; around 82% were seen once. The source of this sequence is an older woman with acute or convalescent COVID-19. The sample was peripheral blood. The chain employs TRBV6-2 or TRBV6-3 and TRBJ1-6, with D maybe TRBD1 (6 bases). CDR3 sequence (DNA): TGTGCCAGCAGTTACTTGGACAGCTATAATTCACCCCTCCACTTT. Translating gives CASSYLDSYNSPLHF.